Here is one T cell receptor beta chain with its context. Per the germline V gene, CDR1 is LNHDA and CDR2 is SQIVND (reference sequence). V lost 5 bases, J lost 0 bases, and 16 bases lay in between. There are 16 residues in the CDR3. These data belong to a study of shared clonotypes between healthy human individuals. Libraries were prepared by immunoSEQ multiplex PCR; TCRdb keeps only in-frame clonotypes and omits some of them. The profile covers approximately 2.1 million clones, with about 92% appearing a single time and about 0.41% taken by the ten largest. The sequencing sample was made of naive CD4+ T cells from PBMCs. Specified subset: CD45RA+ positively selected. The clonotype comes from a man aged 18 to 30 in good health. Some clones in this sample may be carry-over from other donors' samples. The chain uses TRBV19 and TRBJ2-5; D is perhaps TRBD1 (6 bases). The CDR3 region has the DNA TGTGCCAGTAGTGCCAGGGGATCCCTGTACCAAGAGACCCAGTACTTC. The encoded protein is CASSARGSLYQETQYF.